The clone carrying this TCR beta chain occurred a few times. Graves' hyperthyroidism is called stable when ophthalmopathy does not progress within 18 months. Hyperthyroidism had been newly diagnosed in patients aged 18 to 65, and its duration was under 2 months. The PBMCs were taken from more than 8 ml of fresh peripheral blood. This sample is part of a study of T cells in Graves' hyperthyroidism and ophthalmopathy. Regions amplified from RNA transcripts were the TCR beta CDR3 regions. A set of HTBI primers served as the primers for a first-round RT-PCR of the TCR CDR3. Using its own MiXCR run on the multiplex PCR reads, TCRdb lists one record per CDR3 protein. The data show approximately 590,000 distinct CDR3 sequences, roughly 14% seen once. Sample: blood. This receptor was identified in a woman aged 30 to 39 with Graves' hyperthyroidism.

The CDR3 loop is CASSPIIRGLVRFDEQFF. DNA of the CDR3: TGTGCCAGCTCACCTATAATCAGGGGCCTAGTTCGGTTCGATGAGCAGTTCTTC. This rearrangement joins TRBV18 to TRBJ2-1, with a weak D call TRBD1 (6 bases). This CDR3 region has 18 residues. CDR1 and CDR2 from the germline V gene are KGHSH and LQKENI. The V gene lost 3 bases and the J gene lost 8 bases, with 26 bases spanning the gap.